These 2 T cell receptor beta chains share one sample of origin, sequenced in a study of post-analysis software for immune sequencing data. Broader study findings: About 5 TRBV segments, including TRBV5-6, TRBV5-1 and TRBV20-1, were more frequent in patients than controls.

cDNA libraries of TCR beta carried unique molecular identifiers. A single record per CDR3 protein comes from TCRdb applying MiXCR to the PCR reads. The sample consists of hundreds of thousands of distinct CDR3 sequences, 55% to 60% of them appearing once. Their recognized antigens are unknown. Sequenced input: blood. The receptors stem from a girl aged 2-10 years with multiple sclerosis.

The J gene is TRBJ2-1, the V gene TRBV5-5, with 16 bases that match TRBD2. CDR1 and CDR2 from the germline V gene are SGHKS and YYEKEE (reference sequence). The CDR3 covers 15 residues. V lost 4 bases, J lost 9 bases, and 4 bases stayed unmatched. CDR3 nucleotides: TGTGCCAGCAGCCAAGGGACTAGCGGGGGGGCTGAGCAGTTCTTC. It codes for CASSQGTSGGAEQFF.

The J gene is TRBJ2-7, the V gene TRBV20-1, with a tentative D call TRBD2 (5 bases). Looked up from germline, CDR1 is DFQATT and CDR2 is SNEGSKA (reference sequence). Between the trimmed V and J ends, which lost 7 bases and 6 bases, there was a span of 13 bases. The CDR3 length is 11 residues. The CDR3 here is CSVALSGEQYF. The CDR3 nucleotides read TGCAGTGTAGCGTTGTCCGGCGAGCAGTACTTC.